This TCR beta chain was retrieved from a study of Tregs in tolerant kidney transplant recipients. The CDR3 length is 13 residues. Germline loops: CDR1 SGHVS, CDR2 FQNEAQ. V was pared by 5 bases and J by 6 bases, with 5 bases of the junction left unmatched. Only in-frame clones appear in the TCRdb table, and some are missing; sequencing was by immunoSEQ multiplex PCR. This table holds 68,000 or so clones, less than 90% found once. This receptor was identified in a human donor in good health. V and J are TRBV7-8 and TRBJ2-7; 9 bases are a match to TRBD2. The sample consisted of CD4+ T cells from blood. Here the CDR3 reads CASSPRAGGEQYF. CDR3 coding DNA: TGTGCCAGCAGCCCCAGAGCGGGAGGCGAGCAGTACTTC.